The 31 T cell receptor beta chains presented below share a single source sample, sequenced in a study of siplizumab effects on memory and regulatory T cells. Only in-frame clones appear in the TCRdb table, and some are missing; sequencing was by immunoSEQ multiplex PCR. There are 100,000 or so clones in the sample; over 90% occur only once, and 12% lies in the top ten. Sequencing used non-Treg CD4+ T cells sorted from blood. All receptors derive from a human donor in good health.

The chain carries TRBV7-9 and TRBJ2-5; 12 bases line up with TRBD2. The J segment lost 4 bases and the V segment lost 5 bases, leaving 8 bases of the junction unmatched. Germline loops: CDR1 SEHNR, CDR2 FQNEAQ (reference sequence). The CDR3 is 16 residues long. In nucleotides, the CDR3 is TGTGCCAGCAGCGCCGTACTAGCGGGAGGTGTAGAGACCCAGTACTTC. This translates into CASSAVLAGGVETQYF.

This chain links TRBV29-1 with TRBJ2-6, with D possibly TRBD1 on 6 matching bases. This CDR3 has 17 residues. V shed 7 bases and J shed 0 bases, with 19 bases lying between them. Per the germline V gene, CDR1 is SQVTM and CDR2 is ANQGSEA. The CDR3 DNA reads as TGCAGCGCCCCAGGACAGACCGTTTACTCTGGGGCCAACGTCCTGACTTTC. Translation gives CSAPGQTVYSGANVLTF.

The J gene is TRBJ2-7, the V gene TRBV7-9; 8 nucleotides line up with TRBD2. Losses at the gene ends were 5 bases for V and 6 bases for J; bases not matched to a gene: 12. The germline gives CDR1 SEHNR, CDR2 FQNEAQ (reference sequence). The CDR3 totals 15 residues. CDR3 sequence reads: CASSIRHGRAFEQYF. The DNA of the CDR3 is TGTGCCAGCAGCATACGTCACGGGAGGGCCTTCGAGCAGTACTTC.

This chain uses TRBV25-1 with TRBJ1-4; 8 bases agree with TRBD1. The germline V gene encodes CDR1 MGHDK and CDR2 SYGVNS. With 6 bases clipped from V and 3 bases from J, the junction kept 3 bases outside the gene matches. This CDR3 has 14 residues. The CDR3 here is CASRQTGANEKLFF. The DNA of the CDR3 is TGTGCCAGCAGGCAGACAGGGGCTAATGAAAAACTGTTTTTT. The variable domain in full, completed from reference TRBV25-1 and TRBJ1-4, reads EADIYQTPRYLVIGTGKKITLECSQTMGHDKMYWYQQDPGMELHLIHYSYGVNSTEKGDLSSESTVSRIRTEHFPLTLESARPSHTSQYLCASRQTGANEKLFFGSGTQLSVL.

The chain has TRBV14 and TRBJ2-1; 8 bases agree with TRBD2. CDR3 length: 13 residues. V lost 4 bases and J lost 11; bases outside the gene matches: 7. CDR1 is SGHDN, CDR2 FVKESK, per germline. The CDR3 protein is CASSLSGTPQQFF. The CDR3 DNA sequence: TGTGCCAGCAGCCTTAGCGGGACCCCCCAGCAGTTCTTC.

This clone was recorded only once. The V call is TRBV18, the J call TRBJ2-7; 7 bases agree with TRBD1. With V trimmed by 5 bases and J by 3 bases, 13 bases remained unmatched. The CDR3 is 16 residues long. Per the germline V gene, CDR1 is KGHSH and CDR2 is LQKENI. DNA of the CDR3: TGTGCCAGCTCAGCAGGCCCTAGGACAGGAATCTACGAGCAGTACTTC. Protein: CASSAGPRTGIYEQYF.

The V and J genes are TRBV18 and TRBJ1-1, with unresolved D. Germline CDR1 is KGHSH and CDR2 is LQKENI. This CDR3 comprises 13 residues. Trimming pared 6 bases from V and 1 base from J, leaving 9 bases between. DNA of the CDR3: TGTGCCAGCTCGCAATCGGAGAACACTGAAGCTTTCTTT. Its translation: CASSQSENTEAFF.

This rearrangement joins TRBV7-2 to TRBJ2-3; D call uncertain. CDR3 size: 13 residues. Deletions cut 8 bases from V and 3 bases from J, with 12 bases between. The germline gives CDR1 SGHTA, CDR2 FQGNSA. The CDR3 region is CASRIRATDTQYF. The DNA for the CDR3 is TGTGCCAGCCGTATCCGGGCGACAGATACGCAGTATTTT.

The V and J genes are TRBV7-9 and TRBJ2-3; 7 bases are a match to TRBD2. Germline values: CDR1 SEHNR, CDR2 FQNEAQ (reference sequence). V dropped 1 base and J dropped 1; count of bases not matched to a gene: 8. The length of the CDR3 is 17 residues. The CDR3 reads CASSLGVGGRGTDTQYF. DNA of the CDR3: TGTGCCAGCAGCTTAGGGGTTGGCGGGAGAGGCACAGATACGCAGTATTTT. The full variable domain, rest sourced from reference TRBV7-9 and TRBJ2-3, is DTGVSQNPRHKITKRGQNVTFRCDPISEHNRLYWYRQTLGQGPEFLTYFQNEAQLEKSRLLSDRFSAERPKGSFSTLEIQRTEQGDSAMYLCASSLGVGGRGTDTQYFGPGTRLTVL.

V and J are TRBV6-5 and TRBJ2-2; 7 bases are shared with TRBD1. The V gene end was trimmed by 6 bases and the J gene end by 5 bases; junction bases not matched to a gene: 3. The CDR3 covers 13 residues. The germline V gene encodes CDR1 MNHEY and CDR2 SVGAGI. This chain's CDR3 is CASSLQGTGELFF. DNA of the CDR3: TGTGCCAGCAGCCTACAGGGGACCGGGGAGCTGTTTTTT.

The rearrangement links TRBV15 to TRBJ1-5; 11 bases fit TRBD1. Trimming at V came to 0 bases and at J to 9 bases, leaving 7 bases not matched to a gene. The length of the CDR3 is 16 residues. Germline CDR1 is LNHNV and CDR2 is YYDKDF (reference sequence). CDR3 sequence: CATSRDGTGGVRPQHF. The CDR3 DNA follows: TGTGCCACCAGCAGAGACGGGACAGGGGGTGTTCGGCCCCAGCATTTT.

This rearrangement joins TRBV6-6 to TRBJ1-2; maybe TRBD1 (5 bases). V lost 0 bases and J lost 4, with 6 bases in between. The CDR3 extends over 13 amino acids. Germline assignment: CDR1 MNHNY and CDR2 SVGAGI (reference sequence). The CDR3 protein is CASSYSGPYGYTF. As DNA, the CDR3 is TGTGCCAGCAGTTACTCGGGACCCTATGGCTACACCTTC.

V usage is TRBV6-5 and J usage is TRBJ2-7; 9 nucleotides line up with TRBD2. Trimming cost V 6 bases and J 1 base; bases outside gene matches: 7. CDR1 and CDR2 from the germline V gene are MNHEY and SVGAGI. This CDR3 has 15 residues. The CDR3 loop is CASRGRSGGSYEQYF. The CDR3 DNA sequence: TGTGCCAGCAGGGGGAGGAGCGGGGGGTCCTACGAGCAGTACTTC.

The chain employs TRBV6-6 and TRBJ2-7; 7 positions match TRBD2. The CDR3 runs to 14 residues. V shed 5 bases, J shed 3 bases, and the junction held 7 bases outside the gene matches. From germline, CDR1 is MNHNY and CDR2 SVGAGI (reference sequence). CDR3 nucleotides: TGTGCCAGCAGTGTAGGGCTAGCGGTCTACGAGCAGTACTTC. Its translation: CASSVGLAVYEQYF.

The chain combines TRBV21-1 with TRBJ2-7. TRBV21-1 is a listed pseudogene. This CDR3 contains 12 residues. CDR3 amino acids: CASSSRTYEQYF. The DNA of the CDR3 is TGTGCCAGCAGCTCCCGGACCTACGAGCAGTACTTC.

The gene calls are TRBV5-1 and TRBJ2-3, with D uncertain. This CDR3 is built from 14 residues. The V end was cut by 0 bases, the J end by 2 bases, with 7 bases between. Germline V gene data show CDR1 as SGHRS and CDR2 as YFSETQ. CDR3 residues: CASSLDIHTDTQYF. The CDR3 DNA is TGCGCCAGCAGCTTGGACATCCACACAGATACGCAGTATTTT.

DNA for the CDR3: TGCGCCAGCAGCTCGCTTACAACCAATGAGCAGTTCTTC. Protein sequence: CASSSLTTNEQFF. The V gene is TRBV5-1, the J gene TRBJ2-1, with D hard to call. The CDR3 has 13 amino acids. Germline values: CDR1 SGHRS, CDR2 YFSETQ. V was pared by 3 bases and J by 6 bases, with 10 bases between.

The CDR3 region has the DNA TGCGCCAGCAGCCCGGGGGACAGGCTCTACAATGAGCAGTTCTTC. Translation gives CASSPGDRLYNEQFF. V and J are TRBV4-1 and TRBJ2-1; TRBD1 matches at 8 bases. The CDR3 length is 15 residues. The V gene end was trimmed by 4 bases and the J gene end by 3 bases; junction bases not matched to a gene: 5. CDR1 is MGHRA, CDR2 YSYEKL, per germline.

The rearrangement links TRBV30 to TRBJ2-1, with 7 positions matching TRBD1. Trimming took 2 bases from V and 1 from J; bases not matched to a gene: 11. The CDR3 has 17 residues. Germline V lookup: CDR1 GTSNPN, CDR2 SVGIG (reference sequence). CDR3 DNA sequence: TGTGCCTGGAGTTTCCCTCGGACAGGTCGGTCCTACAATGAGCAGTTCTTC. Translating it yields CAWSFPRTGRSYNEQFF.

CDR3: CASSGSGGLEQYF. CDR3 bases: TGTGCCAGCAGCGGCTCCGGGGGGCTCGAGCAGTACTTC. The chain employs TRBV7-8 and TRBJ2-7; perhaps TRBD2 as D (7 bases). V dropped 5 bases and J dropped 6 bases, with 14 bases sitting between them. The germline CDR1 and CDR2 sequences are SGHVS and FQNEAQ. The length of the CDR3 is 13 residues.

The rearrangement links TRBV6-1 to TRBJ2-5; TRBD1 aligns across 10 bases. The V gene end was trimmed by 1 base and the J gene end by 5 bases; junction bases not matched to a gene: 4. Germline V gene data show CDR1 as MNHNS and CDR2 as SASEGT. The CDR3 totals 15 residues. CDR3 protein: CASSEGQGARETQYF. The DNA for the CDR3 is TGTGCCAGCAGTGAAGGACAGGGGGCGCGTGAGACCCAGTACTTC.

The J gene is TRBJ2-1, the V gene TRBV19; 9 bases are a match to TRBD2. Germline CDR1 and CDR2: LNHDA and SQIVND (reference sequence). CDR3 length: 18 residues. J lost 4 bases, V lost 6 bases, and 16 bases had no gene match. Written as DNA, the CDR3 is TGTGCCAGTAGCGGCCTAGGGTCGAGCGGGGGGATGTACAATGAGCAGTTCTTC. Amino acids: CASSGLGSSGGMYNEQFF.

This rearrangement joins TRBV11-1 to TRBJ2-3; no clear D. Germline CDR1 SGHAT, CDR2 FQDESV (reference sequence). Trimming removed 3 bases at V and 5 bases at J, with 9 bases between. This CDR3 region has 13 residues. The chain's CDR3 is CASSLRRVDTQYF. The CDR3 nucleotides read TGTGCCAGCAGCTTGCGTCGGGTAGATACGCAGTATTTT.

The V gene is TRBV4-1, the J gene TRBJ2-4; 13 nucleotides agree with TRBD2. Per the germline V gene, CDR1 is MGHRA and CDR2 is YSYEKL. With 2 bases clipped from V and 3 bases from J, the junction kept 4 bases outside the gene matches. CDR3 length: 17 residues. The CDR3 region is CASSQPRTSGSKNIQYF. CDR3 coding DNA: TGCGCCAGCAGCCAACCAAGGACTAGCGGGAGCAAAAACATTCAGTACTTC.

The chain recombines TRBV30 with TRBJ1-1; 7 nucleotides align to TRBD1. This CDR3 is built from 15 residues. Germline V gene lookup returns CDR1 GTSNPN and CDR2 SVGIG (reference sequence). V shed 4 bases and J 1 base; nucleotides not matched to a gene: 9. CDR3 nucleotide sequence: TGTGCCTGGATACCACCGGGACAGAGGAACACTGAAGCTTTCTTT. Translating gives CAWIPPGQRNTEAFF.

This chain uses TRBV15 with TRBJ1-3, with no clear D. This CDR3 is built from 15 residues. Germline-derived CDR1 and CDR2 are LNHNV and YYDKDF (reference sequence). V was shortened by 8 bases and J by 4 bases, with 18 bases between the two germline ends. CDR3 coding DNA: TGTGCCACCGGAAGAAAGGTAGTTGACGGAAACACCATATATTTT. Translated, it gives CATGRKVVDGNTIYF.

This rearrangement joins TRBV9 to TRBJ2-1, with D possibly matching TRBD2 (5 bases). The CDR3 spans 15 residues. V shed 3 bases and J shed 0 bases, with 10 bases lying between them. The germline V gene encodes CDR1 SGDLS and CDR2 YYNGEE. CDR3 nucleotide sequence: TGTGCCAGCAGCGGGACTTCAAGCTCCTACAATGAGCAGTTCTTC. This gives the protein CASSGTSSSYNEQFF.

The V and J genes are TRBV7-3 and TRBJ2-3, with D possibly TRBD2 on 6 matching bases. CDR1 and CDR2 from the germline V gene are SGHTA and FQGTGA. The CDR3 contains 14 residues. V was clipped by 5 bases and J by 4 bases, with 13 bases between them. CDR3 amino acids: CASSQTGVADTQYF. The CDR3 coding sequence is TGTGCCAGCAGCCAGACGGGGGTCGCAGATACGCAGTATTTT. Based on the CDR3 plus reference TRBV7-3 and TRBJ2-3, the full variable domain is GAGVSQTPSNKVTEKGKYVELRCDPISGHTALYWYRQSLGQGPEFLIYFQGTGAADDSGLPNDRFFAVRPEGSVSTLKIQRTERGDSAVYLCASSQTGVADTQYFGPGTRLTVL.

This chain links TRBV10-2 with TRBJ2-7; D unclear. The V gene's germline CDR1 is WSHSY and CDR2 SAAADI. The germline V and J ends were trimmed by 8 bases and 0 bases, with 11 bases remaining between them. This CDR3 contains 13 residues. The CDR3 here is CASSVGLSYEQYF. The CDR3 bases are TGCGCCAGCTCCGTGGGCCTCTCCTACGAGCAGTACTTC.

The chain carries TRBV28 and TRBJ1-1, with TRBD1 matching 9 bases. The CDR3 runs to 14 residues. Germline CDR1 and CDR2: MDHEN and SYDVKM. The trim removed 6 bases at V and 5 bases at J, leaving 7 bases unmatched. This chain's CDR3 is CASSQQGARTEAFF. The CDR3 coding sequence is TGTGCCAGCAGCCAACAGGGGGCGAGAACTGAAGCTTTCTTT.

This clone came up once. The chain employs TRBV5-1 and TRBJ2-2; TRBD1 is a possible D gene (5 bases). V gave up 2 bases and J gave up 2 bases, with 10 bases separating them. The CDR3 contains 15 residues. CDR1 and CDR2 from the germline V gene are SGHRS and YFSETQ. Written as DNA, the CDR3 is TGCGCCAGCAGCTTCGGGCAGGGAAACACCGGGGAGCTGTTTTTT. This sequence encodes CASSFGQGNTGELFF.